The entry below gives a single TCR beta chain sequence along with its context. Its antigen remains unidentified. Trimming cost V 4 bases and J 4 bases, with 17 bases left between them. The CDR3 is made up of 15 amino acids. The germline V gene encodes CDR1 DFQATT and CDR2 SNEGSKA (reference sequence). TCRdb re-called the RT-PCR reads through MiXCR, storing one row per CDR3 protein. The sample has approximately 500,000 distinct CDR3 sequences, under 25% seen once; the top ten hold 2.5% to 3.5%. This sample stems from a study of response to subunit inactivated influenza vaccine. Regarding the study as a whole: Authors suggested seasonal influenza vaccinations each recruit few new T cells.

This same sample was also part of a study on T cells expressing NK-cell markers. From that paper: Scientists made TCR beta cDNA using 5'RACE template switching with UMIs. The authors derived TCR beta repertoires from sorted CD3+CD56+NKG2C+, CD3+CD56+NKG2C- and CD3+CD56-NKG2C+ T cells. Where a handful of donors were concerned, these clonotypes also led the CD3+CD56-NKG2C+ fraction. It remained uncertain whether the expanded NKG2C+ T cell clones were specific for HCMV antigens.

V is TRBV20-1 and J is TRBJ1-5; D unclear. The sequencing used CD4+ T cells sorted from PBMCs, collected 11 to 12 days after vaccination. This TCR came from a man aged 50-60 years who received an inactivated influenza vaccine. The CDR3, as DNA: TGCAGTGCTATGAGAGGGAGGATGATAAATCAGCCCCAGCATTTT. The encoded protein is CSAMRGRMINQPQHF.